This entry describes one T cell receptor beta chain. As yet, its antigen is unknown. These data belong to a study of cytomegalovirus exposure and HLA in healthy donors. Study-wide results and limits: The CMV antigen specificity of three CMV-associated chains was confirmed through in vitro analysis. Cytomegalovirus association was listed for around 170 TCR beta chains.

Some clones are missing from TCRdb's copy, which holds only in-frame ones; the method was immunoSEQ multiplex PCR. The sample carries approximately 220,000 clones, about 87% recorded once. Sequencing input: PBMCs. The source of this sequence is a man younger than 30 in good health and CMV-seronegative.

In nucleotides, the CDR3 is TGTGCCAGCAGCCCAGCTCAGGGGGGCAGAGCCTACAATGAGCAGTTCTTC. Amino acid sequence: CASSPAQGGRAYNEQFF. The chain carries TRBV7-6 and TRBJ2-1; weak D call: TRBD1 (7 bases). CDR3 size: 17 residues. V lost 5 bases to trimming and J lost 2 bases, with 19 bases between them. Per germline, CDR1 SGHVS and CDR2 FNYEAQ.